The clone carrying this T cell receptor (beta chain) turned up a few times. The target antigen is unknown. These data belong to a study of cytomegalovirus exposure and HLA in healthy donors. Vbeta (60) and Jbeta (13) primers were used in the PCR. Sequencing was performed with immunoSEQ multiplex PCR; in TCRdb, only in-frame clones are kept and a portion is missing. This sample has 120,000 or so clones; roughly 78% occur once, and the top ten carry around 4%. Study-level findings and limits: The classifier reportedly diagnosed cytomegalovirus status with high specificity and sensitivity. Most TCRs appeared rarely, but some public TCRs recurred in many donors. By HLA locus, TCR association rates varied in a later analysis, with DRB1 showing the most and HLA-C the fewest. In a later analysis, CMV-associated beta chains were mostly HLA-associated, it appeared.

The germline V and J ends were trimmed by 11 bases and 8 bases, with 18 bases remaining between them. This CDR3 spans 13 amino acids. The V gene's germline CDR1 is SNHLY and CDR2 FYNNEI. Specimen: PBMCs. The chain combines TRBV2 with TRBJ1-4; possibly TRBD1 for D (5 bases). The source is a man younger than 45 in good health and CMV-seronegative. The DNA for the CDR3 is TGTGCCGGGGGAGGGCAGGGTGGAGAAAAACTGTTTTTT. This codes for CAGGGQGGEKLFF.